The TCR beta chain described here comes from a study of T cell responses to AZD1222 COVID-19 vaccine. Per germline, CDR1 DFQATT and CDR2 SNEGSKA (reference sequence). Trimming removed 7 bases at V and 4 bases at J, with 10 bases between. The CDR3 has 11 amino acids. The assay was immunoSEQ multiplex PCR, and TCRdb's table has in-frame clones only and misses some. The sample lists 90,000 or so clones, about nine tenths seen once, with approximately 5% in the top ten. Combined were second doses at about 4 or about 12 weeks. The genes are TRBV20-1 and TRBJ1-1; the D is unclear. Sequenced here: peripheral blood, sampled 28 days after the second AZD1222 dose. This clonotype was sampled from an adult who received the AZD1222 COVID-19 vaccine. CDR3 amino acids: CSVGRVTEAFF. The DNA for the CDR3 is TGCAGTGTTGGGAGGGTCACTGAAGCTTTCTTT.